One and the same sample provided the 5 T cell receptor beta chains below, sequenced in a study of blood T cell repertoires in COVID-19. Profiled with immunoSEQ multiplex PCR; TCRdb holds only in-frame clones, not every one. The table has under 300,000 clones, 82% seen once; the top ten hold roughly 12%. Sequenced sample: peripheral blood. These receptors were obtained from a woman in her sixties or seventies with active or convalescent COVID-19.

This clone was detected a few times. This sample includes further DNA sequences coding for the same CDR3. This chain joins TRBV12-3 or TRBV12-4 and TRBJ1-2; D remains unclear. The length of the CDR3 is 13 residues. The V end was cut by 1 base, the J end by 3 bases, with 6 bases between. The CDR3 here is CASSLGSDYGYTF. The CDR3 DNA reads as TGTGCCAGCAGTTTAGGTTCCGACTATGGCTACACCTTC.

J is TRBJ1-2 and V is TRBV5-1, with 9 positions matching TRBD1. Germline values: CDR1 SGHRS, CDR2 YFSETQ. V dropped 4 bases and J dropped 4; count of bases not matched to a gene: 2. The CDR3 consists of 13 residues. The CDR3 DNA reads as TGCGCCAGCAGCCAACAGGGGGCCTATGGCTACACCTTC. Translation gives CASSQQGAYGYTF. The whole variable domain, remainder taken from reference TRBV5-1 and TRBJ1-2, is KAGVTQTPRYLIKTRGQQVTLSCSPISGHRSVSWYQQTPGQGLQFLFEYFSETQRNKGNFPGRFSGRQFSNSRSEMNVSTLELGDSALYLCASSQQGAYGYTFGSGTRLTVV.

The gene calls are TRBV7-9 and TRBJ2-1; TRBD1 might be the D (6 bases). Germline CDR1 is SEHNR and CDR2 is FQNEAQ (reference sequence). Trimming removed 1 base from V and 5 bases from J, with 9 bases in between. The CDR3 covers 14 residues. This CDR3 reads CASSLGTVNNEQFF. The CDR3 region has the DNA TGTGCCAGCAGCTTAGGGACAGTGAACAATGAGCAGTTCTTC.

J is TRBJ1-2 and V is TRBV28; 8 nucleotides match TRBD1. V trimming: 6 bases; J trimming: 8 bases; junction bases outside the gene matches: 8. There are 13 residues in the CDR3. Per germline, CDR1 MDHEN and CDR2 SYDVKM. Here the CDR3 reads CASRIQGDFGYTF. CDR3 DNA sequence: TGTGCCAGCAGAATACAGGGGGACTTCGGCTACACCTTC.

This clone was picked up one time. This chain links TRBV6-5 with TRBJ1-6, with D perhaps matching TRBD1 (5 bases). V was shortened by 6 bases and J by 10 bases, with 10 bases between the two germline ends. CDR3 length: 12 amino acids. Germline V gene lookup returns CDR1 MNHEY and CDR2 SVGAGI. The CDR3 spells CASRRGGSPLHF. In nucleotides, the CDR3 is TGTGCCAGCAGAAGGGGTGGATCACCCCTCCACTTT.